Listed below are T cell receptor beta chains from one sample, sequenced in a study of blood T cell repertoires in COVID-19. Method: immunoSEQ multiplex PCR; TCRdb's copy keeps in-frame clones and lacks some. The table records around 250,000 clones, about nine tenths of them present only once. Sequenced sample: peripheral blood. The receptors were sampled from a woman aged 25 to 39 with active or convalescent COVID-19. Each CDR3 is given with its conserved first and last residue. D genes are given only for firm matches. The size entry is marked missing in some rows and otherwise reads once, few, many or a size class.

TRBD1	TRBV18	TRBJ1-1	.	TGTGCCAGCTCACCAATACAGGGGAAGGAAGCTTTCTTT	CASSPIQGKEAFF
TRBD1	TRBV19	TRBJ1-2	once	TGTGCCAGTAGATCAAGGGGACAGGGAGGCTATGGCTACACCTTC	CASRSRGQGGYGYTF
TRBD1	TRBV19	TRBJ1-5	.	TGTGCCAGTAGTATGAATCAGGGGGCTTATCAGCCCCAGCATTTT	CASSMNQGAYQPQHF
.	TRBV10-2	TRBJ1-6	.	TGCGCCAGCAGTGAGGATGGCGGGCATAATTCACCCCTCCACTTT	CASSEDGGHNSPLHF
TRBD2	TRBV28	TRBJ2-1	.	TGTGCCGGTAGCGCGACTAGCGGGGCATACAATGAGCAGTTCTTC	CAGSATSGAYNEQFF
.	TRBV6-1	TRBJ2-3	.	TGTGCCAGCAGTGAGAGGGTGTCAGACACAGATACGCAGTATTTT	CASSERVSDTDTQYF
.	TRBV6-4	TRBJ2-7	.	TGTGCCAGCAGTGCCCCCAGACTGTACTTC	CASSAPRLYF
TRBD1	TRBV24-1	TRBJ1-5	.	TGTGCCACCAGTGACTCGACAGGGGGTTTTCAGCCCCAGCATTTT	CATSDSTGGFQPQHF
TRBD1	TRBV2	TRBJ2-7	.	TGTGCCAGCAGTGAATTAGGACAGGGTGCCTACGAGCAGTACTTC	CASSELGQGAYEQYF
.	TRBV19	TRBJ1-5	.	TGTGCCAGTAGTACGGAGGCGGGGGATAATCAGCCCCAGCATTTT	CASSTEAGDNQPQHF